This TCR beta chain was retrieved from a study of blood T cell repertoires in COVID-19. Overall study context: Donors in the United States, Italy and Spain gave samples during acute or convalescent COVID-19.

In the original workflow: From reference gene primer amplification, estimates of nucleated cell counts were derived. Method: immunoSEQ multiplex PCR; TCRdb's copy keeps in-frame clones and lacks some. V, J and clone size are those of that table, while D and trimming were read from the DNA. This table has some 150,000 clones, over 80% appearing once. V shed 4 bases, J shed 5 bases, and the junction held 13 bases outside the gene matches. The germline gives CDR1 SGHRS, CDR2 YFSETQ. CDR3 length: 16 amino acids. V and J are TRBV5-1 and TRBJ1-1; TRBD1 matches 8 bases. Sequencing was carried out using peripheral blood. The sequence was obtained from a man aged 50-59 years with active COVID-19. The CDR3 DNA reads as TGCGCCAGCAGCGTCGGGACAGGCCCCGGATGGACTGAAGCTTTCTTT. Protein product: CASSVGTGPGWTEAFF.